This T cell receptor beta chain was sequenced in a study of regulatory T cells in long-lasting Graves disease. Study-wide findings and caveats: Exclusively peripheral blood, rather than thyroid tissue, was studied. Patients with persistent Graves' had lower TCR diversity than newly diagnosed patients.

Time point of the sample: newly diagnosed GD, antithyroid drugs for less than 3 months. PBMC-derived RNA was used for the TCR library. In building TCR beta libraries, iRepertoire HTBI primers were used together with Arm-PCR of CDR3 regions. TCRdb reprocessed the multiplex PCR reads with MiXCR, giving one entry per CDR3 protein. The sample has approximately 230,000 distinct CDR3 sequences; approximately 16% are singletons. In its sample, this clonotype was seen many times. Its antigen is not known. There are 14 residues in the CDR3. The V gene's germline CDR1 is GTSNPN and CDR2 SVGIG (reference sequence). After removal of 4 bases from V and 7 bases from J, the junction contained 9 bases not matched to a gene.

The sequence derives from a female donor with Graves disease. The material sequenced was peripheral blood mononuclear cells (PBMCs), taken at new diagnosis, from a patient treated with antithyroid drugs. This chain links TRBV30 with TRBJ1-4; 7 bases are a match to TRBD1. CDR3 residues: CAWNRGQRSEKLFF. In nucleotides, the CDR3 is TGTGCCTGGAATCGGGGACAGCGGAGTGAAAAACTGTTTTTT.